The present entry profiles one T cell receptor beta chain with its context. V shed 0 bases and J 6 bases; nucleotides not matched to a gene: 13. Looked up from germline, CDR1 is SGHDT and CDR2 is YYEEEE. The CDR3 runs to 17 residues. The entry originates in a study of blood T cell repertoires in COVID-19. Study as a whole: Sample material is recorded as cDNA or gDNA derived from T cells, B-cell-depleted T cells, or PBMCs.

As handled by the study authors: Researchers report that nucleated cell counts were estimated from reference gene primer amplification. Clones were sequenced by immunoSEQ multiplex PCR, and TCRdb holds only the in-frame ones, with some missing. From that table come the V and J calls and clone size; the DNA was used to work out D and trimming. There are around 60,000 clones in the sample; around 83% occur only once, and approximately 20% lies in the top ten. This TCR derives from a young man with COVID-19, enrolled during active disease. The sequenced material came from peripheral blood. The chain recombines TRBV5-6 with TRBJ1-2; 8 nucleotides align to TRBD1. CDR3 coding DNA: TGTGCCAGCAGCTTGGCCGCAGGACAGGGCCTCCCTCATGGCTACACCTTC. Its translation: CASSLAAGQGLPHGYTF. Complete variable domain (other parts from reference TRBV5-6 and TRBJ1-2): DAGVTQSPTHLIKTRGQQVTLRCSPKSGHDTVSWYQQALGQGPQFIFQYYEEEERQRGNFPDRFSGHQFPNYSSELNVNALLLGDSALYLCASSLAAGQGLPHGYTFGSGTRLTVV.